This T cell receptor beta chain came from a study of OX40 agonist ivuxolimab in advanced cancers. Sequenced by immunoSEQ multiplex PCR; TCRdb stores in-frame clones only, minus some. The top ten clones hold 7% to 9.5% of a sample with around 72,000 clones, around 82% of them seen once. This CDR3 spans 13 amino acids. CDR1 is SNHLY, CDR2 FYNNEI, per germline. Trimming pared 3 bases from V and 2 bases from J, leaving 7 bases between. Autoimmune disease history or systemic immunosuppression led to patients being barred. The rearrangement links TRBV2 to TRBJ1-1; D is uncertain. The sequencing used CD4+ or CD8+ T cells sorted from blood, collected in a trial of the OX40 agonist ivuxolimab. This TCR came from an adult with an advanced solid tumor such as melanoma, head and neck, liver or kidney cancer. DNA for the CDR3: TGTGCCAGCAGTGAGCGGGATAACACTGAAGCTTTCTTT. It specifies CASSERDNTEAFF.